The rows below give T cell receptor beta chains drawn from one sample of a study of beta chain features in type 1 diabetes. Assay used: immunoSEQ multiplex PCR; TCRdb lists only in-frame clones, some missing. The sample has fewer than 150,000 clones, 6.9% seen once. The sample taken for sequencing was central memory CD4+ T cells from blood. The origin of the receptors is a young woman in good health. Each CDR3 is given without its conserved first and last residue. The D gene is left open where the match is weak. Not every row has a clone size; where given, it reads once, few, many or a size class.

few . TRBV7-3 ASSVLGGIQY
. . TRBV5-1 ASSFQQETQY
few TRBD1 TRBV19 ASSTKSGTGGQNTGELF
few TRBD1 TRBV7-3 ASSLTGGGGYT
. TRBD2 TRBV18 ASSPGLAGGYEQY
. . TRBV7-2 ASSLDSSNQPQH
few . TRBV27 ASSFNSNTEAF
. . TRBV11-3 ASSLMGGYNEQF
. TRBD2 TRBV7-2 ASSPRSGRLLEQY
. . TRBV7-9 ASSLSGSGQETQY
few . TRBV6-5 ASRADYNEQF
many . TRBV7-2 ASSLGTVAGTQY
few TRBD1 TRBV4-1 ASSQDGDRGRVRTNEKLF
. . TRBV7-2 ASSFPGRYYEQY
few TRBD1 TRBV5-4 ASSPDRVAEAF
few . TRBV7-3 ASSLNLGETQY
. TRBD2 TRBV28 ASGISGGVGEQY
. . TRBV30 AWSGQTLSYGYT
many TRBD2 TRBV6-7 ASSYPGLAGGKAYNEQF
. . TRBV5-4 ASSYGDQETQY
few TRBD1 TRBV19 ASSRQGMYEQY
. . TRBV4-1 ASSQVAGNEQF
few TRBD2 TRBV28 ASRAELLAGEEETQY
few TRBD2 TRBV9 ASSVGLALQNEQF
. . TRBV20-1 SARGNTEAF
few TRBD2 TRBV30 AWSVLGSGPTDTQY
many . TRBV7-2 ASSFNPTGQETQY
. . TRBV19 ASSIRPGFLNTEAF
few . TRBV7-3 ASSSTSQSTDTQY
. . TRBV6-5 ASSPGTSTDTQY
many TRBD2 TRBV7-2 ASSPPFSGAGEQY
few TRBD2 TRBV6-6 ASSYSSGGGYEQY
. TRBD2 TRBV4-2 ASSRLAGGSSSYNEQF
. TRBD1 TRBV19 ASSGDRRINEQF
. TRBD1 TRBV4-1 ASSHETQGLEQF
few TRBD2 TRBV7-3 ASSLLGISGMGEQF
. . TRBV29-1 TAAGASTEAF
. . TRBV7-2 ASSLVALETQY
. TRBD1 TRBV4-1 ASSQGGDGQGGRDIQY
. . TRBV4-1 ASSQPLLEVNTEAF
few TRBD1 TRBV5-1 ASSLLGQDEETQY
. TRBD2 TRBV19 ASIPGLALCEQY
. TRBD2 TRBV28 ASILRGTGELF